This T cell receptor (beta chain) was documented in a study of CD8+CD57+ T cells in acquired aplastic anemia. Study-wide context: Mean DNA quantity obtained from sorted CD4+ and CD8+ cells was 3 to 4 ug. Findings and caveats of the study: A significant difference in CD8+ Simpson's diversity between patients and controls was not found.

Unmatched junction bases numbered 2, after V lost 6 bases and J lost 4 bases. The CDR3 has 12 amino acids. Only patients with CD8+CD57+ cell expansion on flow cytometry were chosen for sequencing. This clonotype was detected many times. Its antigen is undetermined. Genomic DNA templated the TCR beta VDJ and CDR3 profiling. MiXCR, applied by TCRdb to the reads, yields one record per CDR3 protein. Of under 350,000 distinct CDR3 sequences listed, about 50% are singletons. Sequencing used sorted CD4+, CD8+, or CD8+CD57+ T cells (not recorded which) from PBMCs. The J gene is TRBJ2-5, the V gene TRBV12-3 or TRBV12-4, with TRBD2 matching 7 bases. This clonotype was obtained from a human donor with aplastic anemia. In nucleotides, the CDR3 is TGTGCCAGCAGCGGACTAGTAGAGACCCAGTACTTC. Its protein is CASSGLVETQYF.